This TCR beta chain was identified in a study of T cells in Graves' hyperthyroidism and ophthalmopathy (dated by TCRdb to between 2019 and 2020). The study in broad terms: To identify distinguishing TCR V-J signatures, a discovery cohort of 100 or so patients was used, comprising 43 with Graves' ophthalmopathy and 57 with stable Graves' hyperthyroidism. Prospective prediction of ophthalmopathy was tested in an independent validation cohort consisting of 18 to 20 hyperthyroidism patients and more than 15 patients who later progressed to ophthalmopathy. For training and testing, the 100 or so patients in the discovery cohort were randomly divided in a 7:3 ratio. The study also compared thyroid tissue and blood T-cell repertoires from several Graves' hyperthyroidism patients. Once sampling was done, hyperthyroidism patients were given methimazole at a starting dose of 30 mg daily, whereas ophthalmopathy patients were given high-dose intravenous methylprednisolone. TCR Vbeta CDR3 sequencing of approximately 140 peripheral blood samples (roughly 41 ophthalmopathy, 75 to 85 hyperthyroidism and some 17 progressor patients) is reported in the paper. The research as a whole found: Ophthalmopathy was separated from stable hyperthyroidism by a 13 V-J signature model, with around 90% sensitivity and about 81% specificity obtained in cross-validation and 80%/75% obtained in testing. During validation, the model predicted progression to ophthalmopathy a median of approximately six months ahead of onset, with around 65% sensitivity and about 75% specificity. No statistical method was used to set the sample size in advance, and investigators knew the group allocation. Blood samples also contained most of the expanded thyroid clonotypes (frequency above 0.001), which suggests that blood repertoires may reflect thyroid immune responses.

Any patient with an uncontrolled infection, another autoimmune disease, pregnancy or lactation was excluded. Diagnoses relied on clinical symptoms, serum thyroxine and TRAb, thyroid ultrasound and orbital computed tomography. Total RNA was extracted with Trizol reagent, and quality was checked on an Agilent 2100 Bioanalyzer. For this chain, trimming is 5 bases at the V end and 5 bases at the J end, and the number of junction bases without a gene match is 8. Including cysteine and phenylalanine, the CDR3 has 15 amino acids. Just the 45-base CDR3 DNA is kept, in frame starting at base 1. Per the germline V gene, MNHEY is the CDR1 and SVGAGI is the CDR2. The TCR beta CDR3 regions were amplified from RNA transcripts. The first round of RT-PCR for the TCR CDR3 was performed with the HTBI primer set and the Qiagen OneStep RT-PCR kit. Libraries were constructed in a second round of multiplex PCR, after which size selection and purification were carried out. The libraries were sequenced on an Illumina HiSeq2000 using paired-end 100 bp reads. Turning to the authors' computational methods: Raw data were processed with SOAPnuke, discarding reads with adapters, uncalled bases, mean Phred below 15, or no exact constant-primer or identifier match. COPE v1.2.5 was used to merge the high-quality paired reads, and each unique nucleotide sequence was defined as a clonotype. Clonotypes were aligned to IMGT TRBV, TRBD and TRBJ reference segments using MiTCR v1.1. The analysis included only V-J combinations with a frequency above 0.0001, which together covered about 99% of the repertoires. A TCS score was defined as the ratio of F50 (clonal expansion) to E x V (chaos), with BLOSUM62-based TCRdist applied between CDR3 peptides within each V-J. Welch's t-statistics and random forest reduced 500 to 650 V-J features to 13, which were used in a naive Bayes classifier (R e1071). The similarity between thyroid and blood repertoires was quantified using the Morisita-Horn index. TCRdb itself trimmed the public reads at Q25 with fastp, ran MiXCR and retained productive beta chains. One record per CDR3 amino acid sequence lists the most common genes and DNA. Here the V and J calls rest on TCRdb's processing, not on the authors' analysis. The table for this sample lists roughly 500,000 distinct CDR3 sequences; around 42% of them were counted only once. Clones ranked in the top ten supply 15% to 20% of the sample.

The table lists this clonotype with a few counts. Its antigen remains unidentified. Per-base qualities were not stored, and no clone one base away is much larger. The receptor was isolated from an adult woman with Graves' disease, either hyperthyroidism or ophthalmopathy (not recorded which). In this chain, TRBV6-5 is recombined with TRBJ1-4; 7 central bases correspond to TRBD1. The source material was peripheral blood or thyroid tissue (not recorded which). The encoded CDR3 is CASSPGDRENEKLFF. The nucleotides read TGTGCCAGCAGTCCGGGGGACAGAGAAAATGAAAAACTGTTTTTT.